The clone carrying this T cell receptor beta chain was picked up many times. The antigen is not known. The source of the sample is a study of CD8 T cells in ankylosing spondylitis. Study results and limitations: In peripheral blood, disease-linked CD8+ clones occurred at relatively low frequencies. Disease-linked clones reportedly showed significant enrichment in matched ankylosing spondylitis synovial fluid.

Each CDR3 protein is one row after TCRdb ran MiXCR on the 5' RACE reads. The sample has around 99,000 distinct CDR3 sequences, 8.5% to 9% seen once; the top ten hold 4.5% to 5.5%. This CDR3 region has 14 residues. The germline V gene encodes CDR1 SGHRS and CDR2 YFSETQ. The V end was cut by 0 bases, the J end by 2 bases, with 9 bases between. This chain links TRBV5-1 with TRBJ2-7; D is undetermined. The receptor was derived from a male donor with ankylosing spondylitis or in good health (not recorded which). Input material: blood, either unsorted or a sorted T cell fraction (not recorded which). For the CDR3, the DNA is TGCGCCAGCAGCTTGGACTCAGCTACCTACGAGCAGTACTTC. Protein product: CASSLDSATYEQYF. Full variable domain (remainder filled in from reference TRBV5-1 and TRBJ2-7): KAGVTQTPRYLIKTRGQQVTLSCSPISGHRSVSWYQQTPGQGLQFLFEYFSETQRNKGNFPGRFSGRQFSNSRSEMNVSTLELGDSALYLCASSLDSATYEQYFGPGTRLTVT.